These 18 T cell receptor beta chains were all obtained from the same sample, sequenced in a study of technical replicates of blood from a handful of donors. The method was immunoSEQ multiplex PCR; TCRdb's version includes in-frame clones alone and lacks a portion of them. The sample comprises 75,000 to 95,000 clones, about 91% of which are singletons, and approximately 0.42% rests with the top ten. The sequenced sample was T cells isolated from PBMCs. The receptors stem from a human donor in good health.

This rearrangement joins TRBV5-4 to TRBJ1-4; 7 positions match TRBD1. The CDR3 sequence is 15 residues long. The ends lost 4 bases at V and 8 bases at J; junction bases unmatched: 11. Germline assignment: CDR1 SGHNT and CDR2 YYREEE (reference sequence). The CDR3 bases are TGTGCCAGCAGCCGAAACAGGGGATATGGGGAAAAACTGTTTTTT. Residues: CASSRNRGYGEKLFF.

V is TRBV7-9 and J is TRBJ2-3; D unresolved. With 3 bases removed from V and 0 bases from J, the gap between germline ends came to 4 bases. Germline V CDR1 and CDR2: SEHNR, FQNEAQ (reference sequence). This CDR3 is 13 amino acids long. The CDR3 bases are TGTGCCAGCAGCTTCGCGAGCACAGATACGCAGTATTTT. Translating gives CASSFASTDTQYF.

The CDR3 DNA reads TGTGCCAGCAAAGGACAGGGCACTGAAGCTTTCTTT. Translation: CASKGQGTEAFF. The chain couples TRBV14 to TRBJ1-1, with 8 bases fitting TRBD1. The CDR3 spans 12 residues. Unmatched junction bases numbered 2, after V lost 7 bases and J lost 4 bases. Germline V CDR1 and CDR2: SGHDN, FVKESK. The full variable domain, with the rest looked up from reference TRBV14 and TRBJ1-1, is EAGVTQFPSHSVIEKGQTVTLRCDPISGHDNLYWYRRVMGKEIKFLLHFVKESKQDESGMPNNRFLAERTGGTYSTLKVQPAELEDSGVYFCASKGQGTEAFFGQGTRLTVV.

This clone was counted between two and nine times. The V call is TRBV4-2, the J call TRBJ1-1, with D possibly matching TRBD1 (5 bases). The V end lost 4 bases, the J end lost 5 bases, and 17 bases lay between the germline ends. There are 15 residues in the CDR3. Germline lookup yields CDR1 LGHNA and CDR2 YNFKEQ. The CDR3 DNA sequence: TGTGCCAGCAGCCCCTCCGGGGGAGGAGGTACTGAAGCTTTCTTT. It encodes CASSPSGGGGTEAFF.

This sequence joins TRBV19 and TRBJ1-1; D is perhaps TRBD1 (6 bases). The V end was cut by 3 bases, the J end by 11 bases, with 10 bases between. The CDR3 sequence is 11 residues long. Germline V gene data show CDR1 as LNHDA and CDR2 as SQIVND (reference sequence). CDR3 loop: CASSITGRAFF. The CDR3 DNA reads TGTGCCAGTAGTATTACAGGGCGTGCTTTCTTT.

Written as DNA, the CDR3 is TGTGCCTGGAGGACAGGGGGCTACTATGGCTACACCTTC. This translates into CAWRTGGYYGYTF. The rearrangement uses TRBV30 and TRBJ1-2, with TRBD1 matching over 10 bases. The CDR3 length is 13 residues. J gave up 3 bases and V 3 bases, and 1 base lay outside the gene matches. CDR1 is GTSNPN, CDR2 SVGIG, per germline (reference sequence).

This chain uses TRBV5-1 with TRBJ2-7, with TRBD2 identical over 10 bases. CDR1 and CDR2 (germline): SGHRS, YFSETQ. CDR3 length: 16 residues. Germline trimming cut 0 bases from V and 4 bases from J; bases unmatched to any gene: 7. For the CDR3, the DNA is TGCGCCAGCAGCTTGGAAACTAGCGGGAATTTGTACGAGCAGTACTTC. It translates to CASSLETSGNLYEQYF.

The chain joins TRBV29-1 to TRBJ2-1; 10 nucleotides line up with TRBD2. Germline V gene data show CDR1 as SQVTM and CDR2 as ANQGSEA. The ends lost 4 bases at V and 2 bases at J; junction bases unmatched: 5. This CDR3 is 15 amino acids long. DNA of the CDR3: TGCAGCGTTGGGCTAGCGGGAGACCCCTACAATGAGCAGTTCTTC. It yields the protein CSVGLAGDPYNEQFF.

This chain joins TRBV19 and TRBJ2-2, with 9 positions matching TRBD2. Germline values: CDR1 LNHDA, CDR2 SQIVND (reference sequence). The J segment lost 3 bases and the V segment lost 7 bases, leaving 12 bases of the junction unmatched. The CDR3 covers 17 residues. CDR3 nucleotide sequence: TGTGCCAGTACCGGAAGTAGCGGGAGATTGGACACCGGGGAGCTGTTTTTT. Residues: CASTGSSGRLDTGELFF.

The chain joins TRBV6-5 to TRBJ2-7, with D unclear. CDR1 and CDR2 (germline): MNHEY, SVGAGI. V was cut by 2 bases and J by 3 bases, with 5 bases left in between. CDR3 size: 12 residues. In DNA form, the CDR3 reads TGTGCCAGCAGTTACAGTAGCTACGAGCAGTACTTC. This gives the protein CASSYSSYEQYF.

In DNA form, the CDR3 reads TGCGCCAGCAGCCAAACGTGGACTAGCTACAATGAGCAGTTCTTC. It codes for CASSQTWTSYNEQFF. The chain links TRBV4-3 to TRBJ2-1; 7 bases agree with TRBD2. CDR1 LGHNA and CDR2 YSLEER come from the germline V gene. CDR3 length: 15 amino acids. V was clipped by 2 bases and J by 3 bases; unmatched bases: 4.

The chain recombines TRBV7-3 with TRBJ2-1; 10 nucleotides line up with TRBD2. The CDR3 covers 18 residues. Germline V lookup: CDR1 SGHTA, CDR2 FQGTGA. Trimming removed 2 bases from V and 4 bases from J; junction bases left unmatched: 11. CDR3 residues: CASSLSPGTSGIYNEQFF. The CDR3 nucleotides are TGTGCCAGCAGCTTATCACCCGGTACTAGCGGGATTTACAATGAGCAGTTCTTC.

The chain is built from TRBV4-1 and TRBJ2-7, with D possibly TRBD2 on 7 matching bases. Germline CDR1 reads MGHRA; CDR2 reads YSYEKL. The CDR3 runs 15 residues. V lost 0 bases and J lost 4, with 13 bases in between. CDR3: CASSQDVGGPYEQYF. CDR3 in DNA: TGCGCCAGCAGCCAAGATGTCGGGGGGCCTTACGAGCAGTACTTC.

The genes are TRBV7-2 and TRBJ1-1, with no clear D. Per germline, CDR1 SGHTA and CDR2 FQGNSA. There are 14 residues in the CDR3. The V end was cut by 5 bases, the J end by 0 bases, with 10 bases between. This CDR3 reads CASSVLALNTEAFF. The CDR3 region has the DNA TGTGCCAGCAGCGTACTAGCCCTGAACACTGAAGCTTTCTTT.

The chain carries TRBV19 and TRBJ2-2; a weak D match, TRBD2 (5 bases). The germline V gene encodes CDR1 LNHDA and CDR2 SQIVND (reference sequence). Trimming took 3 bases from V and 7 from J, leaving 6 bases between them. This CDR3 region has 12 residues. The CDR3 is CASSMDFGELFF. The CDR3 DNA sequence: TGTGCCAGTAGTATGGACTTCGGGGAGCTGTTTTTT.

The gene calls are TRBV19 and TRBJ2-7; TRBD1 matches at 8 bases. The CDR3 consists of 15 residues. CDR1 and CDR2 from the germline V gene are LNHDA and SQIVND (reference sequence). V was clipped by 3 bases and J by 4 bases; unmatched bases: 8. The CDR3 reads CASSIRRTGLYEQYF. As DNA, the CDR3 is TGTGCCAGTAGTATTAGGAGGACAGGGTTGTACGAGCAGTACTTC.

This rearrangement joins TRBV7-9 to TRBJ1-1, with TRBD1 as a possible D gene (5 bases). The germline V and J ends were trimmed by 2 bases and 1 base, with 11 bases remaining between them. The CDR3 extends over 15 amino acids. Germline CDR1 is SEHNR and CDR2 is FQNEAQ (reference sequence). The CDR3 bases are TGTGCCAGCAGCTTATTTAGGGGCTCGAACACTGAAGCTTTCTTT. This gives the protein CASSLFRGSNTEAFF.

This chain uses TRBV19 with TRBJ1-1; D gene ambiguous. Germline CDR1 LNHDA, CDR2 SQIVND (reference sequence). This CDR3 spans 13 amino acids. Deletions cut 3 bases from V and 1 base from J, with 6 bases between. DNA of the CDR3: TGTGCCAGTAGTATCAACGGGAACACTGAAGCTTTCTTT. Translation gives CASSINGNTEAFF.